The clone carrying this T cell receptor beta chain came up many times. Its antigen is unknown. Time point of the sample: newly diagnosed GD, antithyroid drugs for less than 3 months. PBMC RNA was the source of the TCR library. The data derive from a study of regulatory T cells in long-lasting Graves disease. Findings of the study overall: Between persistent patients, thousands of public clonotypes were shared, exceeding the 966 shared between new patients.

To make TCR beta libraries, researchers used iRepertoire HTBI primers and Arm-PCR of CDR3 regions. MiXCR was run by TCRdb on the multiplex PCR reads, yielding one entry per CDR3 protein. The repertoire holds about 210,000 distinct CDR3 sequences, with roughly 19% as singletons. Germline V gene sequence: CDR1 KGHDR, CDR2 SFDVKD. J gave up 5 bases and V 3 bases, and 5 bases lay outside the gene matches. CDR3 length: 15 residues. Separately, the same data were catalogued under a study of T cells in Graves' hyperthyroidism and ophthalmopathy. That source notes: Each diagnosis drew on symptoms, thyroxine, TRAb, thyroid ultrasound and orbital computed tomography findings. An initial round of RT-PCR targeting the TCR CDR3 relied on the HTBI primer set.

This clonotype was sampled from a woman between 25 and 40 years old with Graves disease. The specimen comprised peripheral blood mononuclear cells (PBMCs), sampled at new diagnosis, from a patient treated with antithyroid drugs. The rearrangement links TRBV24-1 to TRBJ2-5, with 10 positions matching TRBD1. The CDR3 DNA is TGTGCCACCAGTGATGGGGACAGGGGTCGGGAGACCCAGTACTTC. Translated: CATSDGDRGRETQYF.